A single sample is the source of the 29 T cell receptor beta chains below, sequenced in a study of blood T cell repertoires in COVID-19 (dated by TCRdb to 2020 to 2021). Library prep was done by the immunoSEQ multiplex PCR assay. What TCRdb holds here is the immuneACCESS table cut down to in-frame rearrangements. Part of the clones is not present; checked against another copy, under half of the missing clones reflect an unresolved V gene, and the others are unexplained. The sample table contains approximately 69,000 clones; only one count was recorded for about 84% of them. Of the sample, roughly 2% falls within the top ten clones. Sequences were obtained from peripheral blood. The receptors were gathered from a woman aged 60-75 years with acute or convalescent COVID-19.

V gene TRBV20-1 combines with J gene TRBJ1-2; TRBD1 might be the D (6 bases). CDR3 size: 10 residues. The germline V gene encodes CDR1 DFQATT and CDR2 SNEGSKA (reference sequence). Trimming shortened V by 3 bases and J by 14 bases, and 13 bases separated the two germline ends. The CDR3 is CSASRQVLTF. Here the CDR3 DNA reads TGCAGTGCTAGTAGACAGGTACTTACCTTC.

The rearrangement joins TRBV24-1 to TRBJ1-4; D remains unclear. V lost 3 bases to trimming and J lost 0 bases, with 10 bases between them. Germline CDR1 and CDR2: KGHDR and SFDVKD. The CDR3 extends over 16 amino acids. The CDR3 spells CATSDQLIATNEKLFF. CDR3 coding DNA: TGTGCCACCAGTGATCAACTTATTGCAACTAATGAAAAACTGTTTTTT.

The J gene is TRBJ1-1, the V gene TRBV18; possible D gene TRBD1, 5 bases. The CDR3 extends over 16 amino acids. With 2 bases removed from V and 1 base from J, the gap between germline ends came to 14 bases. Germline V lookup: CDR1 KGHSH, CDR2 LQKENI. Here the CDR3 DNA reads TGTGCCAGCTCACCATCGATTGGGGCGAGGAACACTGAAGCTTTCTTT. This translates into CASSPSIGARNTEAFF.

V is TRBV2 and J is TRBJ1-3; no firm D call. The CDR3 is made up of 11 amino acids. V lost 4 bases and J 7 bases, leaving 5 bases between the germline ends. CDR1 and CDR2 (germline): SNHLY, FYNNEI. The CDR3 spells CASSVLNTIYF. In nucleotides, the CDR3 is TGTGCCAGCAGTGTCCTGAACACCATATATTTT.

The chain combines TRBV19 with TRBJ2-5; TRBD1 matches at 7 bases. Germline loops: CDR1 LNHDA, CDR2 SQIVND (reference sequence). V lost 4 bases to trimming and J lost 4 bases; unmatched junction nucleotides: 9. The CDR3 has 15 residues. CDR3 protein: CASSRQGGNGETQYF. CDR3 DNA: TGTGCCAGTAGTAGACAGGGTGGTAACGGAGAGACCCAGTACTTC. The full variable domain, completed using reference TRBV19 and TRBJ2-5, is DGGITQSPKYLFRKEGQNVTLSCEQNLNHDAMYWYRQDPGQGLRLIYYSQIVNDFQKGDIAEGYSVSREKKESFPLTVTSAQKNPTAFYLCASSRQGGNGETQYFGPGTRLLVL.

The chain is built from TRBV4-1 and TRBJ1-6; the match to TRBD1 covers 7 bases. The CDR3 length is 17 residues. The germline CDR1 and CDR2 sequences are MGHRA and YSYEKL. After removal of 1 base from V and 5 bases from J, the junction contained 8 bases not matched to a gene. CDR3 loop: CASSQADRARDNSPLHF. CDR3 nucleotide sequence: TGCGCCAGCAGCCAAGCCGACAGGGCAAGGGATAATTCACCCCTCCACTTT.

J is TRBJ2-3 and V is TRBV19, with TRBD2 identical over 8 bases. The CDR3 extends over 16 amino acids. The germline V gene has CDR1 LNHDA and CDR2 SQIVND (reference sequence). V was clipped by 6 bases and J by 1 base; unmatched bases: 9. In nucleotides, the CDR3 is TGTGCCAGTAGGGACCTAGCGGGTCCGGGCACAGATACGCAGTATTTT. It encodes CASRDLAGPGTDTQYF.

This clone has more than one count but fewer than ten. The chain joins TRBV3-1 (or the pseudogene TRBV3-2) to TRBJ1-6; D possibly corresponds to TRBD1 (5 bases). V was cut by 1 base and J by 4 bases, with 17 bases left in between. Germline V CDR1 and CDR2: LGHDT, YNNKEL (reference sequence). This CDR3 is 18 amino acids long. The CDR3 here is CASSQGLPGDGYNSPLHF. The CDR3 nucleotides read TGTGCCAGCAGCCAAGGACTTCCGGGGGACGGGTATAATTCACCCCTCCACTTT.

The chain employs TRBV2 and TRBJ2-7; D not certain. Trimming removed 6 bases from V and 2 bases from J, with 8 bases in between. CDR1 SNHLY and CDR2 FYNNEI come from the germline V gene. CDR3 size: 12 residues. The chain's CDR3 is CASSTGTYEQYF. The CDR3 bases are TGTGCCAGCAGCACCGGTACCTACGAGCAGTACTTC.

The table lists this clone with a few counts. Other DNA sequences in this specimen translate into the identical CDR3. This sequence joins TRBV6-5 and TRBJ1-1; D might be TRBD1 (6 bases). CDR1 is MNHEY and CDR2 is SVGAGI in the germline V gene. The CDR3 consists of 13 residues. Trimming shortened V by 6 bases and J by 0 bases, and 8 bases separated the two germline ends. DNA for the CDR3: TGTGCCAGCAGAGGACAGTTGAACACTGAAGCTTTCTTT. This codes for CASRGQLNTEAFF.

The chain joins TRBV5-5 to TRBJ2-1; TRBD1 matches 9 bases. Per the germline V gene, CDR1 is SGHKS and CDR2 is YYEKEE (reference sequence). The CDR3 has 17 amino acids. V was pared by 0 bases and J by 0 bases, with 4 bases of the junction left unmatched. In DNA form, the CDR3 reads TGTGCCAGCAGCTTGGATGGGACAGGGAGCTCCTACAATGAGCAGTTCTTC. It codes for CASSLDGTGSSYNEQFF.

This clone was detected only once. The chain combines TRBV10-1 with TRBJ2-2; D is unresolved. This CDR3 contains 14 residues. From germline, CDR1 is WNHNN and CDR2 SYGVQD (reference sequence). Trimming took 2 bases from V and 1 from J, leaving 5 bases between them. The DNA for the CDR3 is TGCGCCAGCAGTGAGGCTAAGAACACCGGGGAGCTGTTTTTT. The encoded protein is CASSEAKNTGELFF.

The chain has TRBV10-3 and TRBJ1-3, with 7 positions matching TRBD1. CDR3 length: 14 residues. Germline CDR1 and CDR2: ENHRY and SYGVKD. Unmatched junction bases numbered 0, after V lost 2 bases and J lost 2 bases. The chain's CDR3 is CAISETGAGNTIYF. The CDR3 DNA sequence: TGTGCCATCAGTGAGACAGGGGCTGGAAACACCATATATTTT.

In its sample, this clone was seen a few times. The gene calls are TRBV4-1 and TRBJ2-3; no definite D call. Germline V gene data show CDR1 as MGHRA and CDR2 as YSYEKL. The CDR3 totals 16 residues. Trimming removed 0 bases at V and 0 bases at J, with 10 bases between. The CDR3 DNA reads as TGCGCCAGCAGCCAAGATTTGTTCGTGAGCACAGATACGCAGTATTTT. This encodes CASSQDLFVSTDTQYF.

V is TRBV5-8 and J is TRBJ2-2, with D tentatively TRBD1 (5 bases). Germline V gene sequence: CDR1 SGHTS, CDR2 YDEGEE. This CDR3 is 13 amino acids long. With 4 bases removed from V and 7 bases from J, the gap between germline ends came to 11 bases. This CDR3 is CASSTQQGGELFF. DNA of the CDR3: TGTGCCAGCAGCACGCAGCAGGGCGGGGAGCTGTTTTTT.

The gene calls are TRBV12-5 and TRBJ2-7, with a possible D match to TRBD1 (7 bases). The V and J ends lost 1 base and 2 bases respectively, with 12 bases between them. Germline V gene sequence: CDR1 LGHNT, CDR2 FRNRAP. The CDR3 length is 15 residues. The CDR3 sequence: CASGLGGTAAYEQYF. The CDR3 coding sequence is TGTGCTAGTGGTTTGGGCGGGACAGCCGCCTACGAGCAGTACTTC.

The count of this clone is one. The chain combines TRBV11-2 with TRBJ1-5; the D gene is possibly TRBD1 (5 bases). The CDR3 runs to 17 residues. Germline V CDR1 and CDR2: SGHAT, FQNNGV. Trimming took 6 bases from V and 0 from J, leaving 18 bases between them. CDR3 loop: CASSPHSRQLSNQPQHF. The CDR3 region has the DNA TGTGCCAGCAGTCCCCATTCGCGACAGCTTAGCAATCAGCCCCAGCATTTT.

The rearrangement uses TRBV5-1 and TRBJ2-7; 8 positions agree with TRBD1. Trimming removed 0 bases from V and 7 bases from J; junction bases left unmatched: 9. Germline V lookup: CDR1 SGHRS, CDR2 YFSETQ. The CDR3 extends over 15 amino acids. CDR3 in amino acids: CASSLAPTGDREQYF. The CDR3 DNA follows: TGCGCCAGCAGCTTGGCCCCGACAGGGGATAGGGAGCAGTACTTC.

The chain has TRBV2 and TRBJ2-3; the D is unclear. Germline V lookup: CDR1 SNHLY, CDR2 FYNNEI. The V end was cut by 3 bases, the J end by 3 bases, with 7 bases between. The CDR3 extends over 13 amino acids. CDR3 bases: TGTGCCAGCAGTGAGGGCCCGACAGATACGCAGTATTTT. It encodes CASSEGPTDTQYF.

This clone was seen a single time. The chain joins TRBV19 to TRBJ1-5; TRBD1 is a possible D gene (5 bases). Between the trimmed V and J ends, which lost 6 bases and 0 bases, there was a span of 27 bases. Germline V gene data show CDR1 as LNHDA and CDR2 as SQIVND (reference sequence). The CDR3 length is 20 residues. CDR3 nucleotides: TGTGCCAGTAGCCCATACATGGTCAGGGTCGGAGGGTATAGCAATCAGCCCCAGCATTTT. Its protein is CASSPYMVRVGGYSNQPQHF.

This rearrangement joins TRBV4-1 to TRBJ2-2; perhaps TRBD1 as D (6 bases). V lost 5 bases, J lost 6 bases, and 7 bases lay in between. The germline gives CDR1 MGHRA, CDR2 YSYEKL. This CDR3 is 12 amino acids long. The CDR3 coding sequence is TGCGCCAGCAGCACAGGGTCCGGGGAGCTGTTTTTT. This codes for CASSTGSGELFF.

This chain links TRBV20-1 with TRBJ1-1, with a weak D call TRBD1 (6 bases). The germline V and J ends were trimmed by 3 bases and 1 base, with 21 bases remaining between them. There are 17 residues in the CDR3. Germline V CDR1 and CDR2: DFQATT, SNEGSKA (reference sequence). As DNA, the CDR3 is TGCAGTGCTAGTGCGATAATGGGGGGGGGACAGAACACTGAAGCTTTCTTT. Encoded protein: CSASAIMGGGQNTEAFF.

This clone has only one observation. The chain joins TRBV6-1 to TRBJ1-1, with a possible D match to TRBD1 (6 bases). The CDR3 extends over 13 amino acids. Looked up from germline, CDR1 is MNHNS and CDR2 is SASEGT. Trimming took 1 base from V and 11 from J, leaving 14 bases between them. The CDR3, as DNA: TGTGCCAGCAGTGAAGGCAGGGGCTTTCTGGCTTTCTTT. Its translation: CASSEGRGFLAFF.

The chain is built from TRBV27 and TRBJ1-6, with 8 bases matching TRBD1. CDR3 length: 15 residues. Germline V gene data show CDR1 as MNHEY and CDR2 as SMNVEV (reference sequence). V shed 5 bases, J shed 9 bases, and the junction held 9 bases outside the gene matches. The CDR3 protein is CASSDRTGKSSPLHF. The CDR3, as DNA: TGTGCCAGCAGTGACCGGACAGGGAAGAGTTCACCCCTCCACTTT.

V gene TRBV21-1 combines with J gene TRBJ1-2; the table's D call TRBD1 went unverified against the DNA. TRBV21-1 corresponds to a pseudogene. The CDR3 contains 17 residues. Here the CDR3 DNA reads TGTGCCAGCAGCAAAGCCGCGAGGGGACAGGGACTGTATGGCTACACCTTC. This translates into CASSKAARGQGLYGYTF.

The V gene is TRBV9, the J gene TRBJ2-7; D is possibly TRBD2 (6 bases). Germline loops: CDR1 SGDLS, CDR2 YYNGEE. Trimming cost V 1 base and J 4 bases, with 12 bases left between them. The CDR3 is 14 amino acids. The CDR3 DNA follows: TGTGCCAGCAGCGTATGGGACGGGGGTTACGAGCAGTACTTC. It codes for CASSVWDGGYEQYF.

This clone was seen a handful of times. J is TRBJ2-1 and V is TRBV5-6; TRBD2 matches at 13 bases. Per germline, CDR1 SGHDT and CDR2 YYEEEE. The CDR3 runs 16 residues. V dropped 3 bases and J dropped 6; count of bases not matched to a gene: 6. CDR3 sequence (DNA): TGTGCCAGCAGCTCAGGACTAGCGGGAGTTAGCAATGAGCAGTTCTTC. It codes for CASSSGLAGVSNEQFF.

The chain recombines TRBV21-1 with TRBJ1-5; whether TRBD1, the table's D call, matches the DNA was not checked. TRBV21-1 is reported as a pseudogene. The CDR3 contains 19 residues. The CDR3 DNA sequence: TGTGCCAGCAGCAAAGCGGGCAGGGGGCTACCATTTAGCAATCAGCCCCAGCATTTT. It codes for CASSKAGRGLPFSNQPQHF.

In this sample, this clone turned up a few times. The genes are TRBV2 and TRBJ1-5, with 7 positions matching TRBD1. Looked up from germline, CDR1 is SNHLY and CDR2 is FYNNEI. V was pared by 6 bases and J by 7 bases, with 9 bases of the junction left unmatched. CDR3 length: 14 residues. CDR3 DNA: TGTGCCAGCAGGGAAACAGGGGCCCTCCAGCCCCAGCATTTT. This codes for CASRETGALQPQHF.